Each of the 9 T cell receptor beta chains below was sequenced from the same sample in a study of T cell responses to AZD1222 COVID-19 vaccine. Libraries were prepared by immunoSEQ multiplex PCR; TCRdb keeps only in-frame clonotypes and omits some of them. The table lists some 140,000 clones, more than 80% of them singletons. Specimen: peripheral blood, collected on day 0 of AZD1222 vaccination. The receptors were sampled from an adult in good health.

The genes are TRBV11-3 and TRBJ2-2; possibly TRBD2 for D (5 bases). This CDR3 is 13 amino acids long. V lost 4 bases and J lost 7, with 10 bases in between. Germline V gives CDR1 SGHNT, CDR2 YENEEA. CDR3 sequence (DNA): TGTGCCAGCAGCTACGGACTGCGCGGGGAGCTGTTTTTT. Its translation: CASSYGLRGELFF.

This clone was counted between two and nine times. V usage is TRBV29-1 and J usage is TRBJ1-2; no clear D. Trimming removed 3 bases from V and 2 bases from J, with 10 bases in between. The CDR3 length is 13 residues. The germline V gene has CDR1 SQVTM and CDR2 ANQGSEA. CDR3 nucleotide sequence: TGCAGCGTTGACCAGGTTGGAAACTATGGCTACACCTTC. It translates to CSVDQVGNYGYTF.

This clone was seen only a few times. The chain joins TRBV5-1 to TRBJ2-7; 8 bases line up with TRBD1. Germline trimming cut 4 bases from V and 5 bases from J; bases unmatched to any gene: 14. CDR1 is SGHRS, CDR2 YFSETQ, per germline. CDR3 length: 16 amino acids. CDR3 sequence (DNA): TGCGCCAGCAGCCCCGGACAGGGAAGAATAAGCCACGAGCAGTACTTC. Protein: CASSPGQGRISHEQYF. The full variable domain, its missing parts supplied by reference TRBV5-1 and TRBJ2-7, is KAGVTQTPRYLIKTRGQQVTLSCSPISGHRSVSWYQQTPGQGLQFLFEYFSETQRNKGNFPGRFSGRQFSNSRSEMNVSTLELGDSALYLCASSPGQGRISHEQYFGPGTRLTVT.

J is TRBJ1-4 and V is TRBV9; D remains ambiguous. CDR1 SGDLS and CDR2 YYNGEE come from the germline V gene. This CDR3 contains 18 residues. The V end was cut by 4 bases, the J end by 2 bases, with 21 bases between. The CDR3 DNA reads as TGTGCCAGCAGCCCCCTAGGGCAAACGATGGGGACTAATGAAAAACTGTTTTTT. It specifies CASSPLGQTMGTNEKLFF.

This chain links TRBV18 with TRBJ2-3; 8 bases line up with TRBD1. The CDR3 spans 15 residues. V dropped 2 bases and J dropped 4; count of bases not matched to a gene: 5. CDR1 and CDR2 (germline): KGHSH, LQKENI. The CDR3 region has the DNA TGTGCCAGCTCACCAAAGTCGACAGGGGCAGATACGCAGTATTTT. It translates to CASSPKSTGADTQYF.

The V gene is TRBV5-1, the J gene TRBJ2-1; TRBD1 matches at 8 bases. The V and J ends lost 2 bases and 1 base, in that order; junction bases with no gene match: 2. CDR1 is SGHRS and CDR2 is YFSETQ in the germline V gene. The CDR3 is made up of 15 amino acids. Written as DNA, the CDR3 is TGCGCCAGCAGCTTACAGGGGGTATCCTACAATGAGCAGTTCTTC. Amino acid sequence: CASSLQGVSYNEQFF. Variable domain in full (rest from reference TRBV5-1 and TRBJ2-1): KAGVTQTPRYLIKTRGQQVTLSCSPISGHRSVSWYQQTPGQGLQFLFEYFSETQRNKGNFPGRFSGRQFSNSRSEMNVSTLELGDSALYLCASSLQGVSYNEQFFGPGTRLTVL.

The J gene is TRBJ1-2, the V gene TRBV15; possibly TRBD1 for D (6 bases). The CDR3 has 16 amino acids. Germline CDR1 LNHNV, CDR2 YYDKDF (reference sequence). V lost 0 bases and J 7 bases, leaving 18 bases between the germline ends. The CDR3 region has the DNA TGTGCCACCAGCAGAGATATACGGGCAGGGGCAGGTGGCTACACCTTC. Translating gives CATSRDIRAGAGGYTF.

The V gene is TRBV9, the J gene TRBJ1-3; D is ambiguous. Germline values: CDR1 SGDLS, CDR2 YYNGEE. This CDR3 is 16 amino acids long. Deletions cut 0 bases from V and 4 bases from J, with 14 bases between. The CDR3 bases are TGTGCCAGCAGCGTAGACGTGACACAGCAAGGAAACACCATATATTTT. Translated: CASSVDVTQQGNTIYF.

The chain carries TRBV19 and TRBJ1-1; 7 bases align to TRBD1. Germline trimming cut 4 bases from V and 1 base from J; bases unmatched to any gene: 3. CDR1 is LNHDA, CDR2 SQIVND, per germline (reference sequence). The CDR3 extends over 14 amino acids. CDR3: CASSKGQRNTEAFF. In nucleotides, the CDR3 is TGTGCCAGTAGTAAGGGACAGCGGAACACTGAAGCTTTCTTT.